Below, one TCR beta chain is given with its context. Antigen: not known. The data derive from a study of T cell responses to AZD1222 COVID-19 vaccine. Turning to the study itself: Pooled samples include second doses given at about 4 or 12 weeks. Study-level results: Spike-specific TCR breadth and depth grew following two AZD1222 doses. Regions left unmutated in variants are reportedly the target of nearly half of spike-specific TCRs.

The CDR3 covers 14 residues. V lost 3 bases, J lost 8 bases, and 6 bases stayed unmatched. Germline CDR1 and CDR2: KGHSH and LQKENI. Using immunoSEQ multiplex PCR, the repertoire was profiled, and TCRdb retains in-frame clones only, with some absent. The sample includes around 120,000 clones, around 92% of them seen just once. This chain uses TRBV18 with TRBJ1-4; TRBD1 agrees at 7 bases. Specimen: peripheral blood, collected on day 0 of AZD1222 vaccination. The source is an adult in good health. The CDR3 reads CASSPRGMAEKLFF. The CDR3 bases are TGTGCCAGCTCACCCAGGGGGATGGCCGAAAAACTGTTTTTT.